Given below is one T cell receptor (beta chain) in context. Its antigen is still unknown. The time point: newly diagnosed GD, antithyroid drugs for less than 3 months. Generation of the TCR library employed RNA extracted from PBMCs. Sequencing libraries for TCR beta were prepared with iRepertoire HTBI primers and Arm-PCR of CDR3 regions. From the multiplex PCR reads, TCRdb called clonotypes with MiXCR, one entry per CDR3 protein. The table has a few hundred thousand distinct CDR3 sequences, about 14% seen once. The entry originates in a study of regulatory T cells in long-lasting Graves disease. Study-wide findings and caveats: Peripheral blood, not thyroid tissue, was the sole material studied.

The sample was also reused in another study, on T cells in Graves' hyperthyroidism and ophthalmopathy. Per that paper: The majority of expanded thyroid clonotypes above 0.001 also appeared in blood. Researchers report that a 13 V-J model separated ophthalmopathy from stable hyperthyroidism.

This clonotype was obtained from a woman aged 45-65 years with Graves disease. Source: peripheral blood mononuclear cells (PBMCs), taken at new diagnosis, from a patient treated with antithyroid drugs.

The CDR3 region is CASSQPSTIQYF. Written as DNA, the CDR3 is TGCGCCAGCAGCCAACCTAGCACCATTCAGTACTTC. The V and J genes are TRBV4-1 and TRBJ2-4; D is perhaps TRBD2 (5 bases). The V gene's germline CDR1 is MGHRA and CDR2 YSYEKL. V was trimmed by 2 bases and J by 9 bases, leaving 8 bases between them. The CDR3 extends over 12 amino acids.